These 19 T cell receptor beta chains were all obtained from the same sample, sequenced in a study of blood T cell repertoires in COVID-19. Assay: immunoSEQ multiplex PCR; the TCRdb copy retains only in-frame clones and omits some. Of a few hundred thousand clones in the sample, around nine tenths were seen once. Material: peripheral blood. The receptors were gathered from a middle-aged man who had recovered from COVID-19.

The DNA for the CDR3 is TGCGCCAGCAGCTTGGAGGGACAGGAACGGTCATACGAGCAGTACTTC. Encoded protein: CASSLEGQERSYEQYF. This chain links TRBV5-1 with TRBJ2-7; 8 positions match TRBD1. This CDR3 has 16 amino acids. Germline V lookup: CDR1 SGHRS, CDR2 YFSETQ. V shed 0 bases and J 4 bases; nucleotides not matched to a gene: 9.

The rearrangement uses TRBV29-1 and TRBJ1-2; 10 nucleotides line up with TRBD1. V dropped 8 bases and J dropped 7; count of bases not matched to a gene: 13. This CDR3 has 14 residues. Germline V CDR1 and CDR2: SQVTM, ANQGSEA. In DNA form, the CDR3 reads TGCAGCTCGGGACAGGGGTCCTCATCAAGTGGCTACACCTTC. Its protein product is CSSGQGSSSSGYTF.

This clone has just one count. This chain uses TRBV5-1 with TRBJ2-5, with D possibly TRBD1 on 6 matching bases. This CDR3 is built from 14 residues. In germline, CDR1 is SGHRS, CDR2 YFSETQ. Trimming left V 2 bases short and J 3 bases short, with 11 bases between. The CDR3 nucleotides are TGCGCCAGCAGCTTAGGGACATTGAAAGAGACCCAGTACTTC. Translation: CASSLGTLKETQYF.

The chain recombines TRBV4-3 with TRBJ2-5; D ambiguous. V was shortened by 0 bases and J by 7 bases, with 12 bases between the two germline ends. CDR3 size: 14 residues. Germline assignment: CDR1 LGHNA and CDR2 YSLEER. CDR3 DNA sequence: TGCGCCAGCAGCCAAGATACCAGGATAGGGACCCAGTACTTC. It is translated as CASSQDTRIGTQYF.

This rearrangement joins TRBV10-3 to TRBJ2-2; 7 nucleotides match TRBD2. Germline loops: CDR1 ENHRY, CDR2 SYGVKD. CDR3 length: 16 residues. Unmatched junction bases numbered 8, after V lost 0 bases and J lost 7 bases. The CDR3 DNA sequence: TGTGCCATCAGTGAGTCGACCAGCGGGACGGTCGGGGAGCTGTTTTTT. Its protein product is CAISESTSGTVGELFF.

This clone has just a few counts. The V gene is TRBV7-2, the J gene TRBJ2-1; TRBD2 aligns across 8 bases. CDR3 size: 14 residues. The ends lost 4 bases at V and 6 bases at J; junction bases unmatched: 5. The germline gives CDR1 SGHTA, CDR2 FQGNSA. The chain's CDR3 is CASSSTSAINEQFF. CDR3 nucleotides: TGTGCCAGCAGCTCGACTAGCGCGATCAATGAGCAGTTCTTC.

V gene TRBV9 combines with J gene TRBJ1-6; D is ambiguous. V was shortened by 0 bases and J by 5 bases, with 15 bases between the two germline ends. The CDR3 contains 17 residues. CDR1 SGDLS and CDR2 YYNGEE come from the germline V gene. The CDR3 nucleotides read TGTGCCAGCAGCGTAGGTATGCGGGGTAACGATAATTCACCCCTCCACTTT. Residues: CASSVGMRGNDNSPLHF.

This clone was recorded only once. This chain links TRBV7-6 with TRBJ1-3; perhaps TRBD1 as D (6 bases). Germline CDR1 and CDR2: SGHVS and FNYEAQ. Trimming took off 2 bases at V and 4 bases at J, with 15 bases between the two ends. CDR3 size: 16 residues. CDR3 coding DNA: TGTGCCAGCAGCTTACAGTCAACAGGGTCCGGAAACACCATATATTTT. This codes for CASSLQSTGSGNTIYF.

This chain joins TRBV7-2 and TRBJ2-1; a possible D gene is TRBD2 (5 bases). The CDR3 contains 15 residues. Germline CDR1 SGHTA, CDR2 FQGNSA. The V gene lost 5 bases and the J gene lost 2 bases, with 13 bases spanning the gap. For the CDR3, the DNA is TGTGCCAGCAGCCTGGGGAGTAGCCCCTACAATGAGCAGTTCTTC. Translated, it gives CASSLGSSPYNEQFF.

V and J are TRBV4-2 and TRBJ2-3, with a tentative D call TRBD2 (6 bases). The CDR3 is 16 amino acids. Germline V gene lookup returns CDR1 LGHNA and CDR2 YNFKEQ. V dropped 6 bases and J dropped 0 bases, with 16 bases sitting between them. The CDR3 is CASSHTTGVSTDTQYF. As DNA, the CDR3 is TGTGCCAGCAGTCACACGACGGGGGTTAGCACAGATACGCAGTATTTT.

This clone turned up a few times. V is TRBV4-1 and J is TRBJ2-1; 7 bases match TRBD1. CDR3 length: 14 amino acids. V lost 4 bases to trimming and J lost 8 bases; unmatched junction nucleotides: 8. The germline V gene encodes CDR1 MGHRA and CDR2 YSYEKL. Written as DNA, the CDR3 is TGCGCCAGCAGCCCCCCGGGACAGCCTTATGAGCAGTTCTTC. It is translated as CASSPPGQPYEQFF.

The V call is TRBV7-8, the J call TRBJ1-1; D is unresolved. The germline V gene encodes CDR1 SGHVS and CDR2 FQNEAQ. The CDR3 runs 14 residues. V lost 1 base and J 9 bases, leaving 15 bases between the germline ends. The CDR3 is CASSLGFEPAQAFF. CDR3 sequence (DNA): TGTGCCAGCAGCTTAGGGTTTGAGCCCGCCCAAGCTTTCTTT.

The V call is TRBV21-1, the J call TRBJ2-7; the table's D gene call, TRBD1, was not cross checked with the DNA. TRBV21-1 is termed a pseudogene. The CDR3 is 15 amino acids. This chain's CDR3 is CASITGTGDSYEQYF. CDR3 coding DNA: TGTGCCAGCATTACCGGGACAGGCGATTCCTACGAGCAGTACTTC.

The chain employs TRBV11-2 and TRBJ2-7, with TRBD1 identical over 8 bases. This CDR3 contains 14 residues. Losses at the gene ends were 10 bases for V and 2 bases for J; bases not matched to a gene: 10. Germline CDR1 reads SGHAT; CDR2 reads FQNNGV. As DNA, the CDR3 is TGTGCCACAACAGGGGGACAACCAACCTACGAGCAGTACTTC. Protein sequence: CATTGGQPTYEQYF.

This chain connects TRBV10-2 to TRBJ2-7; TRBD1 matches at 8 bases. Looked up from germline, CDR1 is WSHSY and CDR2 is SAAADI. This CDR3 has 13 residues. With V trimmed by 7 bases and J by 3 bases, 5 bases remained unmatched. CDR3 coding DNA: TGCGCCAGCACCCGAGACAGGGGCTACGAGCAGTACTTC. Translation gives CASTRDRGYEQYF.

The genes are TRBV19 and TRBJ1-5, with 8 nucleotides matching TRBD1. Germline V gives CDR1 LNHDA, CDR2 SQIVND (reference sequence). This CDR3 is built from 15 residues. With 4 bases clipped from V and 1 base from J, the junction kept 3 bases outside the gene matches. CDR3 protein: CASSTRQGSNQPQHF. In DNA, the CDR3 is TGTGCCAGTAGTACCCGACAGGGGAGCAATCAGCCCCAGCATTTT.

The CDR3 spells CASSERDSNYNEQFF. The CDR3 nucleotides are TGTGCCAGCAGCGAGAGGGACAGCAATTACAATGAGCAGTTCTTC. The chain is built from TRBV9 and TRBJ2-1; 7 bases are a match to TRBD1. Germline CDR1 SGDLS, CDR2 YYNGEE. The V segment lost 3 bases and the J segment 4 bases; nucleotides outside the gene matches: 7. This CDR3 is built from 15 residues.

The chain couples TRBV6-2 or TRBV6-3 to TRBJ2-3, with TRBD1 matching 10 bases. The CDR3 runs 16 residues. Unmatched junction bases numbered 9, after V lost 5 bases and J lost 4 bases. Germline V gives CDR1 MNHEY, CDR2 SVGEGT. This CDR3 is CASSHYPGTGADTQYF. The DNA of the CDR3 is TGTGCCAGCAGTCACTACCCCGGGACAGGGGCAGATACGCAGTATTTT.

This clone was recorded once. V is TRBV19 and J is TRBJ2-7; D possibly corresponds to TRBD2 (5 bases). The germline V gene has CDR1 LNHDA and CDR2 SQIVND (reference sequence). The CDR3 covers 15 residues. V was trimmed by 1 base and J by 1 base, leaving 11 bases between them. In DNA form, the CDR3 reads TGTGCCAGTAGTATAGGTTTGGACTTTTCCTACGAGCAGTACTTC. Translated: CASSIGLDFSYEQYF.